This TCR beta chain was retrieved from a study of regulatory T cells in long-lasting Graves disease. Study details: Treatment with antithyroid drugs for over 5 years, together with positive TSH receptor antibodies, meant persistent Graves' disease. Study-wide points: Only peripheral blood was studied, not thyroid tissue. Newly diagnosed Graves' patients had higher TCR diversity than persistent ones. TRBV28 was favored in persistent disease, as were TRBJ1-2 and TRBJ2-5.

The germline V gene has CDR1 SEHNR and CDR2 FQNEAQ (reference sequence). The CDR3 sequence is 14 residues long. With 5 bases clipped from V and 5 bases from J, the junction kept 3 bases outside the gene matches. This clonotype was recorded at least ten times. Its antigen remains unidentified. Time point indicated: persistent/refractory GD, antithyroid drugs over 5 years with positive TRAb. Following extraction of RNA from PBMCs, that RNA was used to make the TCR library. Investigators prepared the TCR beta libraries by applying iRepertoire HTBI primers and Arm-PCR of CDR3 regions. TCRdb recomputed calls from the multiplex PCR reads with MiXCR, one row per CDR3 protein. Here the sample spans a few hundred thousand distinct CDR3 sequences, about 25% being singletons.

Source: peripheral blood mononuclear cells (PBMCs), taken when the disease was refractory, from a patient treated with antithyroid drugs. The J gene is TRBJ2-5, the V gene TRBV7-9; the match to TRBD2 covers 12 bases. This sequence was found in a female donor with Graves disease. The CDR3: CASSASGRAETQYF. The CDR3 nucleotides are TGTGCCAGCAGCGCTAGCGGGAGGGCGGAGACCCAGTACTTC. Together with reference TRBV7-9 and TRBJ2-5, the CDR3 gives the full variable domain: DTGVSQNPRHKITKRGQNVTFRCDPISEHNRLYWYRQTLGQGPEFLTYFQNEAQLEKSRLLSDRFSAERPKGSFSTLEIQRTEQGDSAMYLCASSASGRAETQYFGPGTRLLVL.